Each of the 13 T cell receptor beta chains below was sequenced from the same sample in a study of response to subunit inactivated influenza vaccine. TCRdb itself ran the RT-PCR reads through MiXCR, one entry per CDR3 protein. Among approximately 500,000 distinct CDR3 sequences listed, 14% were seen once. Material: PBMCs from blood, obtained roughly 12 days after vaccination. The receptors were gathered from a man in his fifties or sixties who received an inactivated influenza vaccine.

This clonotype was observed at least ten times. The CDR3 DNA sequence: TGTGCCAGCAGCTTAGAGGGAGACCTAATGACCGGGGAGCTGTTTTTT. This gives the protein CASSLEGDLMTGELFF. The chain recombines TRBV7-6 with TRBJ2-2; D possibly corresponds to TRBD2 (5 bases). V was cut by 1 base and J by 5 bases, with 14 bases left in between. This CDR3 is built from 16 residues. CDR1 and CDR2 from the germline V gene are SGHVS and FNYEAQ.

There are many counts of this clonotype. The chain employs TRBV3-1 and TRBJ1-4; 12 bases fit TRBD1. CDR1 is LGHDT and CDR2 is YNNKEL in the germline V gene (reference sequence). The CDR3 extends over 16 amino acids. V trimming: 5 bases; J trimming: 7 bases; junction bases outside the gene matches: 8. The CDR3 nucleotides read TGTGCCAGCAGCTCCGGGACAGGGGGCTCGATTGAAAAACTGTTTTTT. Amino acid sequence: CASSSGTGGSIEKLFF. Complete variable domain (other parts from reference TRBV3-1 and TRBJ1-4): DTAVSQTPKYLVTQMGNDKSIKCEQNLGHDTMYWYKQDSKKFLKIMFSYNNKELIINETVPNRFSPKSPDKAHLNLHINSLELGDSAVYFCASSSGTGGSIEKLFFGSGTQLSVL.

V gene TRBV7-2 combines with J gene TRBJ2-2, with D perhaps matching TRBD1 or TRBD2 (6 bases each). Germline CDR1 reads SGHTA; CDR2 reads FQGNSA. The CDR3 has 14 amino acids. Trimming pared 2 bases from V and 6 bases from J, leaving 10 bases between. In DNA form, the CDR3 reads TGTGCCAGCAGCTTAAATGGGGGGCCCGGGGAGCTGTTTTTT. Encoded protein: CASSLNGGPGELFF.

V is TRBV28 and J is TRBJ2-1; 10 bases are shared with TRBD1. Germline V CDR1 and CDR2: MDHEN, SYDVKM. This CDR3 contains 14 residues. The ends lost 6 bases at V and 6 bases at J; junction bases unmatched: 5. The CDR3 loop is CASSWGQGSNEQFF. The DNA for the CDR3 is TGTGCCAGCAGCTGGGGACAGGGGAGCAATGAGCAGTTCTTC.

This clonotype was seen a handful of times. The rearrangement links TRBV2 to TRBJ2-7, with TRBD1 as a possible D gene (5 bases). V lost 2 bases to trimming and J lost 5 bases, with 16 bases between them. This CDR3 contains 15 residues. CDR1 and CDR2 (germline): SNHLY, FYNNEI. The chain's CDR3 is CASSETPGNYDEQYF. For the CDR3, the DNA is TGTGCCAGCAGTGAAACTCCAGGGAATTATGACGAGCAGTACTTC.

This clonotype was seen many times. The chain recombines TRBV7-2 with TRBJ2-5, with a tentative D call TRBD2 (6 bases). V lost 5 bases and J lost 0, with 10 bases in between. The CDR3 covers 14 residues. Looked up from germline, CDR1 is SGHTA and CDR2 is FQGNSA. Here the CDR3 DNA reads TGTGCCAGCAGCCGCGGGACCTACCAAGAGACCCAGTACTTC. Encoded protein: CASSRGTYQETQYF.

There are a few counts of this clonotype. The chain links TRBV7-9 to TRBJ2-5; D may be TRBD1 or TRBD2 (7 bases each). Per germline, CDR1 SEHNR and CDR2 FQNEAQ (reference sequence). This CDR3 comprises 15 residues. Trimming shortened V by 5 bases and J by 3 bases, and 16 bases separated the two germline ends. DNA of the CDR3: TGTGCCAGCAGCCCCCGAAGCGGGACAGAAGAGACCCAGTACTTC. It translates to CASSPRSGTEETQYF.

This clonotype has just a few counts. This chain uses TRBV5-1 with TRBJ1-1; the D gene is possibly TRBD1 (5 bases). The CDR3 runs to 17 residues. Per germline, CDR1 SGHRS and CDR2 YFSETQ. V was pared by 2 bases and J by 1 base, with 18 bases between. CDR3 nucleotides: TGCGCCAGCAGCTTTCGGTCCCGGGGGTTCGGGAACACTGAAGCTTTCTTT. Its translation is CASSFRSRGFGNTEAFF.

The chain carries TRBV28 and TRBJ2-7; TRBD2 aligns across 14 bases. The CDR3 runs to 21 residues. V lost 9 bases, J lost 7 bases, and 29 bases stayed unmatched. Germline CDR1 MDHEN, CDR2 SYDVKM. CDR3 bases: TGTGCCAGGGGGAATATCGGGACTAGCGGGAGTAGGGCCCCCGGGATTTGGGAGCAGTACTTC. Translation: CARGNIGTSGSRAPGIWEQYF. The full variable domain, in which reference TRBV28 and TRBJ2-7 provide the parts outside the CDR3, is DVKVTQSSRYLVKRTGEKVFLECVQDMDHENMFWYRQDPGLGLRLIYFSYDVKMKEKGDIPEGYSVSREKKERFSLILESASTNQTSMYLCARGNIGTSGSRAPGIWEQYFGPGTRLTVT.

Only a few counts were recorded for this clonotype. The chain recombines TRBV29-1 with TRBJ2-1; D is tentatively TRBD1 or TRBD2 (5 bases each). The CDR3 loop spans 13 amino acids. V lost 6 bases and J lost 15, with 24 bases in between. Germline V gene lookup returns CDR1 SQVTM and CDR2 ANQGSEA. CDR3 bases: TGCAGCGTAGAAACGGGACCTGGTCTAGGGCGGTTCTTC. Encoded protein: CSVETGPGLGRFF.

The V call is TRBV9, the J call TRBJ2-5; 14 bases are shared with TRBD2. The CDR3 consists of 16 residues. Germline CDR1 reads SGDLS; CDR2 reads YYNGEE. After removal of 3 bases from V and 4 bases from J, the junction contained 5 bases not matched to a gene. The CDR3 protein is CASSATSGRASETQYF. In nucleotides, the CDR3 is TGTGCCAGCAGCGCGACTAGCGGGAGGGCCTCAGAGACCCAGTACTTC. The full variable domain, its missing parts supplied by reference TRBV9 and TRBJ2-5, is DSGVTQTPKHLITATGQRVTLRCSPRSGDLSVYWYQQSLDQGLQFLIQYYNGEERAKGNILERFSAQQFPDLHSELNLSSLELGDSALYFCASSATSGRASETQYFGPGTRLLVL.

The table lists this clonotype with many counts. This chain uses TRBV12-3 or TRBV12-4 with TRBJ2-2; TRBD1 agrees at 11 bases. J was trimmed by 5 bases and V by 2 bases; bases with no gene match: 4. This CDR3 has 16 residues. The CDR3: CASSLWTGGATGELFF. DNA of the CDR3: TGTGCCAGCAGTTTATGGACAGGGGGCGCTACCGGGGAGCTGTTTTTT.

This clonotype came up a few times. V usage is TRBV19 and J usage is TRBJ1-2; weak D call: TRBD1 (5 bases). CDR1 and CDR2 from the germline V gene are LNHDA and SQIVND (reference sequence). This CDR3 is built from 14 residues. V was trimmed by 2 bases and J by 7 bases, leaving 14 bases between them. CDR3 nucleotide sequence: TGTGCCAGTAGTATACGGGGCCAGAAGAGTGGCTACACCTTC. Encoded protein: CASSIRGQKSGYTF.